This record looks at one T cell receptor (beta chain) sequence and its context. The antigen is undetermined. This record belongs to a study of T cell responses to AZD1222 COVID-19 vaccine. Only in-frame clones appear in the TCRdb table, and some are missing; sequencing was by immunoSEQ multiplex PCR. The table includes under 130,000 clones, around 89% detected once. General study findings and limits: Clonal diversity may have been underestimated, and the donors were mostly white British, with more females than males. Regions 160-218 and 743-854 dominated among vaccine-associated CD4 TCRs spanning spike. In the spike-specific TCR repertoire, nearly half reportedly target unmutated variant regions.

The sequence was obtained from an adult in good health. The specimen was peripheral blood, collected on day 0 of AZD1222 vaccination.

CDR3 DNA: TGTGCCAGCAGCGTACGACAGGGGGATTCACCCCTCCACTTT. This gives the protein CASSVRQGDSPLHF. This chain joins TRBV9 and TRBJ1-6, with 9 bases matching TRBD1. The CDR3 has 14 residues. The junction had 1 base not matched to a gene; V was cut back by 1 base and J by 8 bases. Germline V gives CDR1 SGDLS, CDR2 YYNGEE. Full variable domain (rest looked up from reference TRBV9 and TRBJ1-6): DSGVTQTPKHLITATGQRVTLRCSPRSGDLSVYWYQQSLDQGLQFLIQYYNGEERAKGNILERFSAQQFPDLHSELNLSSLELGDSALYFCASSVRQGDSPLHFGNGTRLTVT.